These T cell receptor beta chains were read from a single sample in a study of T cells after yellow fever vaccination. MiXCR was run by TCRdb on the 5' RACE reads, yielding one entry per CDR3 protein. Of around 40,000 distinct CDR3 sequences detected, roughly 7.1% appear once; the ten largest clones hold about 15%. This sample comprised CD8+ T cells not binding an NS4B(214-222) dextramer, sorted from PBMCs, obtained 45 days after the yellow fever booster vaccination. Source of these receptors: a man aged 25-45 years who received the YFV17D yellow fever vaccine. Each CDR3 is given with its conserved first and last residue.

length: 12; V: TRBV7-2; CDR3: CASSGTSPEQFF
length: 17; V: TRBV21-1; CDR3: CASSRGGAGEQTRTQYF
length: 16; V: TRBV10-1; CDR3: CANPTIRETGANVLTF
length: 15; V: TRBV15; CDR3: CATSRDLGGASKQYF
length: 21; V: TRBV11-2; CDR3: CASSLDLTSGRAEANTDTQYF
length: 13; V: TRBV29-1; CDR3: CSARTGQNNEQFF
length: 17; V: TRBV5-8; CDR3: CASSVGLAGGPVEEQFF
length: 13; V: TRBV12-3/TRBV12-4; CDR3: CASSPRLRDRVFF
length: 14; V: TRBV20-1; CDR3: CSARGTEDYNEQFF
length: 12; V: TRBV6-6; CDR3: CASSYTRTELFF
length: 15; V: TRBV6-2/TRBV6-3; CDR3: CASSYGAAWNQPQHF
length: 13; V: TRBV20-1; CDR3: CSARDAPSNEQFF
length: 13; V: TRBV20-1; CDR3: CSARGRDSYEQYF
length: 14; V: TRBV2; CDR3: CATRGLALTYEQYF
length: 16; V: TRBV2; CDR3: CASNYPTETAKNIQYF
length: 21; V: TRBV10-3; CDR3: CAISESGETSGRPSSYNEQFF
length: 15; V: TRBV28; CDR3: CASSALGTATGEQFF
length: 13; V: TRBV27; CDR3: CASSLTGVGIQYF
length: 15; V: TRBV28; CDR3: CASSLIRLAKETQYF
length: 13; V: TRBV15; CDR3: CATSRDGPGELFF
length: 14; V: TRBV2; CDR3: CASWEFVRTTEAFF
length: 13; V: TRBV20-1; CDR3: CSARADYDNEQFF
length: 12; V: TRBV29-1; CDR3: CSVPGMGDGYTF
length: 16; V: TRBV4-1; CDR3: CASSQDVSSSYNEQFF
length: 12; V: TRBV7-9; CDR3: CASRSSPDTQYF
length: 16; V: TRBV27; CDR3: CASSLSRVVGGQGSFF
length: 16; V: TRBV15; CDR3: CATSSPGQGASGELFF
length: 13; V: TRBV12-3/TRBV12-4; CDR3: CASRKTNYNEQFF
length: 14; V: TRBV29-1; CDR3: CSVDVGSDTYGYTF
length: 17; V: TRBV6-5; CDR3: CASSYSITGFPTGELFF
length: 15; V: TRBV25-1; CDR3: CASSGLAGASGELFF
length: 17; V: TRBV5-5; CDR3: CASGSGLAGGWTYEQYF
length: 18; V: TRBV5-1; CDR3: CASSLVPSSGGSSYEQYF
length: 11; V: TRBV9; CDR3: CATGGRETQYF
length: 11; V: TRBV5-8; CDR3: CASSFEDEQYF
length: 13; V: TRBV27; CDR3: CASSPQGNTEAFF
length: 12; V: TRBV5-6; CDR3: CASSGTSYEQYF
length: 12; V: TRBV11-2; CDR3: CASSIIHHEQYF
length: 13; V: TRBV28; CDR3: CASTHRATQPQHF
length: 14; V: TRBV20-1; CDR3: CSARTYSGANVLTF
length: 15; V: TRBV12-3/TRBV12-4; CDR3: CASSLAHPPSDTQYF
length: 15; V: TRBV15; CDR3: CATRPGQGNTGELFF
length: 13; V: TRBV12-3/TRBV12-4; CDR3: CASHGPPYNEQFF
length: 13; V: TRBV11-2; CDR3: CASSFGLNYGYTF
length: 19; V: TRBV29-1; CDR3: CSVGGEKREGPFGAYEQYF
length: 14; V: TRBV12-3/TRBV12-4; CDR3: CASSVRGPYNEQFF
length: 14; V: TRBV5-1; CDR3: CASTEAGSQETQYF
length: 15; V: TRBV27; CDR3: CASSLVGRARNEQFF
length: 16; V: TRBV7-2; CDR3: CASSFIDRGVTDTQYF
length: 16; V: TRBV12-3/TRBV12-4; CDR3: CASSPGASGYSDTQYF
length: 14; V: TRBV6-2/TRBV6-3; CDR3: CASSYRGGINEQFF
length: 14; V: TRBV20-1; CDR3: CSARDLEATLSQYF
length: 17; V: TRBV4-3; CDR3: CASSQVRGGALGNTIYF